These T cell receptor beta chains were read from a single sample in a study of cytomegalovirus exposure and HLA in healthy donors. Measured with immunoSEQ multiplex PCR; TCRdb has only the in-frame clones, and not every one. The sample lists over 100,000 clones, 70% to 80% occurring once. Sequencing input: PBMCs. Receptor source: a male donor in good health and CMV-seropositive. Each CDR3 is given with its conserved first and last residue. A D gene is named only where the DNA matches it firmly. Clone size is shown for a subset of rows, as once, few, many or a class of expanded clone.

few | TRBJ2-1 | NA | TRBV15 | TGTGCCACCAGCAGAGTCCTATCCGAGAATGAGCAGTTCTTC | CATSRVLSENEQFF
NA | TRBJ1-1 | NA | TRBV29-1 | TGCAGCGTTGAGGGGGGGAGAACTGAAGCTTTCTTT | CSVEGGRTEAFF
NA | TRBJ2-5 | NA | TRBV28 | TGTGCCAGCAGTCCGACCCGGGACGGAGGGGAAGAGACCCAGTACTTC | CASSPTRDGGEETQYF
NA | TRBJ2-5 | TRBD2 | TRBV15 | TGTGCCACCAGCAGAGATTCACTAGCGGGAGAAGAGACCCAGTACTTC | CATSRDSLAGEETQYF
once | TRBJ2-5 | TRBD2 | TRBV28 | TGTGCCAGCAGTCGGACTAGCGGGGGTCAAGAGACCCAGTACTTC | CASSRTSGGQETQYF
NA | TRBJ1-4 | NA | TRBV19 | TGTGCCAGTAGTCTCCGACAGTTTAATGAAAAACTGTTTTTT | CASSLRQFNEKLFF
once | TRBJ2-1 | TRBD2 | TRBV7-3 | TGTGCCAGCAGCTTCAATAGCGGGGACAATGAGCAGTTCTTC | CASSFNSGDNEQFF
NA | TRBJ2-7 | TRBD2 | TRBV7-9 | TGTGCCAGCAGCGTCACCGGGACTAGCTACGAGCAGTACTTC | CASSVTGTSYEQYF
NA | TRBJ2-7 | TRBD2 | TRBV19 | TGTGCCAGTAGTATAACTAGCGGGAGGGACGAGCAGTACTTC | CASSITSGRDEQYF
NA | TRBJ2-6 | NA | TRBV7-2 | TGTGCCGGCGGAGGTCTGTACACTGGCCCTGGGGCCAACGTCCTGACTTTC | CAGGGLYTGPGANVLTF
NA | TRBJ2-7 | TRBD2 | TRBV7-8 | TGTGCCAGCAGTAGGCTAGCGGGAAGGGAGCAGTACTTC | CASSRLAGREQYF
NA | TRBJ1-5 | TRBD1 | TRBV6-5 | TGTGCCAGCAGTTTAGACAGGGGTCAGCCCCAGCATTTT | CASSLDRGQPQHF
few | TRBJ2-1 | TRBD2 | TRBV28 | TGTGCCAGCAGCCCCGGGACTAGCATCGATGAGCAGTTCTTC | CASSPGTSIDEQFF
NA | TRBJ2-1 | NA | TRBV6-5 | TGTGCCAGCGGCGATCGACTCTACAATGAGCAGTTCTTC | CASGDRLYNEQFF
few | TRBJ2-7 | NA | TRBV7-2 | TGTGCCAGCAGCTTAGGGCCTCCGGGAGCCGGCTACGAGCAGTACTTC | CASSLGPPGAGYEQYF